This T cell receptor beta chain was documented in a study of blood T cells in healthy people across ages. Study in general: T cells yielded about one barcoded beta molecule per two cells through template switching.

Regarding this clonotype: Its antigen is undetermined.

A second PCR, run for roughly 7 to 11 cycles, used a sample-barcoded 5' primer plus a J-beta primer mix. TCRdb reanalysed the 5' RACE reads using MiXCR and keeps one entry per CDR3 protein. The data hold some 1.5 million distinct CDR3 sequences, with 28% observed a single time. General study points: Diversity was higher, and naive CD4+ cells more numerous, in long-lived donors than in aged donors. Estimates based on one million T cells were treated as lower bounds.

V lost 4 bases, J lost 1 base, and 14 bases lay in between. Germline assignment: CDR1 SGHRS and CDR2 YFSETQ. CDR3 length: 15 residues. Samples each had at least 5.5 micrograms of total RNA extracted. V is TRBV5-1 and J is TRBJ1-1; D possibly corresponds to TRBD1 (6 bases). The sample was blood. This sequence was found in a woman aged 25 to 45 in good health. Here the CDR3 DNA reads TGCGCCAGCAGCCCCCCGGAGGGGGAGAACACTGAAGCTTTCTTT. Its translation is CASSPPEGENTEAFF.